This T cell receptor beta chain is from a study of CD8 T cells in Susac syndrome. General study findings and limits: The CD4+ T cell repertoires, which came from Susac syndrome patients, showed no sign of clonal expansion.

Through negative isolation, CD4+ and CD8+ T cells were obtained, while TEMRA cells were enriched using FACS. CDR3 size: 16 residues. Germline V lookup: CDR1 LNHNV, CDR2 YYDKDF (reference sequence). The J segment lost 4 bases and the V segment lost 7 bases, leaving 9 bases of the junction unmatched. Random hexamers served to reverse transcribe roughly 0.5 to 1 ug RNA. In TCRdb, the immunoSEQ multiplex PCR reads were re-called with MiXCR into one record per CDR3 protein. The sample has 170,000 or so distinct CDR3 sequences; more than 95% are singletons. On this clonotype itself: Its antigen is as yet unknown.

The gene calls are TRBV15 and TRBJ2-6; 8 nucleotides match TRBD1. Sequenced: CD4+ T cells from PBMCs. This TCR was recovered from a human donor with Susac syndrome. The CDR3 sequence: CATTMDRASGANVLTF. CDR3 DNA sequence: TGTGCCACCACGATGGACAGGGCTTCCGGGGCCAACGTCCTGACTTTC.